These 5 T cell receptor beta chains were all obtained from the same sample, sequenced in a study of breast tumors, draining lymph nodes, adjacent tissues. TCRdb re-derived calls from the multiplex PCR reads in MiXCR, one entry per CDR3 protein. The sample holds under 75,000 distinct CDR3 sequences, 57% seen once. The source material was breast tumor tissue. The receptors stem from a female donor with breast cancer. Some clones in this sample may be carry-over from other donors' samples.

The chain joins TRBV29-1 to TRBJ2-7, with D tentatively TRBD2 (6 bases). Germline V gene lookup returns CDR1 SQVTM and CDR2 ANQGSEA. The CDR3 is 12 amino acids. V was shortened by 7 bases and J by 5 bases, with 15 bases between the two germline ends. CDR3: CSAGGGGDEQYF. The CDR3, as DNA: TGCAGCGCCGGTGGGGGAGGAGACGAGCAGTACTTC.

This clonotype was found many times. This chain joins TRBV9 and TRBJ2-3; TRBD1 matches 7 bases. After removal of 0 bases from V and 6 bases from J, the junction contained 4 bases not matched to a gene. The CDR3 has 14 residues. The germline V gene has CDR1 SGDLS and CDR2 YYNGEE. DNA for the CDR3: TGTGCCAGCAGCGTAGGACAGGGCGCCGATACGCAGTATTTT. Residues: CASSVGQGADTQYF.

A remark on this clonotype: At one end, the junction sequence differs from germline, possibly due to a read error. The chain uses TRBV7-2 and TRBJ1-2, with 7 bases identical to TRBD1. CDR3 length: 15 amino acids. Per germline, CDR1 SGHTA and CDR2 FQGNSA. The CDR3 DNA reads as TGCGCCAGCAGCCTATTCGGACAGGAGTACTATGGCTACACCTTC. Protein: CASSLFGQEYYGYTF. Using reference TRBV7-2 and TRBJ1-2 for the parts outside the CDR3, the full variable domain is GAGVSQSPSNKVTEKGKDVELRCDPISGHTALYWYRQSLGQGLEFLIYFQGNSAPDKSGLPSDRFSAERTGGSVSTLTIQRTQQEDSAVYLCASSLFGQEYYGYTFGSGTRLTVV.

This clonotype came up many times. This chain connects TRBV20-1 to TRBJ2-7; weak D call: TRBD2 (5 bases). The CDR3 contains 13 residues. Germline V lookup: CDR1 DFQATT, CDR2 SNEGSKA (reference sequence). Trimming removed 4 bases at V and 3 bases at J, with 13 bases between. The CDR3 sequence: CSANEGSYYEQYF. The CDR3 DNA sequence: TGCAGTGCTAATGAGGGAAGTTACTACGAGCAGTACTTC.

The CDR3: CAISNGQNYGYTF. DNA of the CDR3: TGTGCCATCAGTAACGGACAGAACTATGGCTACACCTTC. The chain uses TRBV10-3 and TRBJ1-2, with D possibly TRBD1 on 6 matching bases. This CDR3 region has 13 residues. The V end was cut by 5 bases, the J end by 2 bases, with 9 bases between. Germline V lookup: CDR1 ENHRY, CDR2 SYGVKD.